The T cell receptor (beta chain) described here comes from a study of T cell clonality in common variable immunodeficiency. The CDR3 has 20 amino acids. The germline gives CDR1 SGHRS, CDR2 YFSETQ. V lost 0 bases and J 4 bases, leaving 29 bases between the germline ends. Blood samples were heparinized, about 4.5 to 9 ml per donor. The assay was immunoSEQ multiplex PCR, and TCRdb's table has in-frame clones only and misses some. The repertoire has about 39,000 clones, none seen only once; the ten largest take 1.3% to 1.5%. Study-wide results and caveats: Fewer deletions and N-nucleotide insertions were reportedly seen in common variable immunodeficiency TCR beta sequences. CVID subjects showed higher TCRbeta clonality than healthy controls.

This clone appeared many times. Its antigen is not identified. The observed sequence ends 3 residues before the CDR3 terminus, with the missing tail filled in from the germline J gene. The material sequenced was peripheral blood mononuclear cells. The TCR sequence derives from a person aged 18-69 years in good health. V usage is TRBV5-1 and J usage is TRBJ2-7; possibly TRBD2 for D (5 bases). The sequenced part of the CDR3 DNA is TGCGCCAGCAGCTTGGGGTTGGGTCTTGTGACAACAAAAAGAGGGTACGAG. Its protein is CASSLGLGLVTTKRGYE. From start to end, the CDR3 is CASSLGLGLVTTKRGYEQYF.